This T cell receptor beta chain was identified in a study of blood T cell repertoires in COVID-19. As for the study in general: Donors in the United States, Italy and Spain gave samples during acute or convalescent COVID-19.

The CDR3 sequence is 15 residues long. V was pared by 1 base and J by 0 bases, with 7 bases between. Germline V gene data show CDR1 as LGHDT and CDR2 as YNNKEL (reference sequence). Original processing methods: Nucleated cell number was recorded as an estimate derived from reference gene primer amplification. Data came from immunoSEQ multiplex PCR; TCRdb stores just in-frame clones and leaves some out. That table is the source of V, J and clone size, and D and trimming were worked out from the DNA. The sample shows 60,000 to 75,000 clones, about 90% of them seen only once. The chain joins TRBV3-1 (or the pseudogene TRBV3-2) to TRBJ1-3; D remains unclear. The sequence was obtained from a man in his 60s with acute or convalescent COVID-19. The sequenced sample consisted of peripheral blood. CDR3 loop: CASSQVGSSGNTIYF. The CDR3 DNA sequence: TGTGCCAGCAGCCAAGTAGGGAGCTCTGGAAACACCATATATTTT.